Listed below are T cell receptor beta chains from one sample, sequenced in a study of blood T cells in healthy people across ages. TCRdb redid the calling of the 5' RACE reads with MiXCR, one entry per CDR3 protein. The sample lists more than 900,000 distinct CDR3 sequences, 25% to 30% occurring once. The same sample was also studied in work on T cells of mothers and their children.

Sequencing was done on a sample of blood. The receptor set was obtained from a woman aged 40 to 50 in good health. The CDR3 runs from the conserved cysteine through the conserved F or W. Fields, in order: CDR3 DNA, CDR3 protein, D gene, clone size, J gene, V gene. D genes are given only for firm matches. The size field is filled for only some rows; it gives once, few, many or a size class.

CDR3nt: TGCAGTGCTAGAAACCCGACCGAACGCCTATACAATGAGCAGTTCTTC
CDR3aa: CSARNPTERLYNEQFF
d_gene: NA
abundance: many
j_gene: TRBJ2-1
v_gene: TRBV20-1

CDR3nt: TGTGCCAGCAGCAGTAATGGACTTCCAAATTCACCCCTCCACTTT
CDR3aa: CASSSNGLPNSPLHF
d_gene: NA
abundance: few
j_gene: TRBJ1-6
v_gene: TRBV7-8

CDR3nt: TGTGCCAGCAGCGCATCCGCCGGGCCCCAAGAGACCCAGTACTTC
CDR3aa: CASSASAGPQETQYF
d_gene: NA
abundance: few
j_gene: TRBJ2-5
v_gene: TRBV7-2

CDR3nt: TGTGCCATCAGTCAGGACAGGGCCGACACAGATACGCAGTATTTT
CDR3aa: CAISQDRADTDTQYF
d_gene: TRBD1
abundance: few
j_gene: TRBJ2-3
v_gene: TRBV10-3

CDR3nt: TGTGCCACCGGACTAGCGGGGGGCAATACGCAGTATTTT
CDR3aa: CATGLAGGNTQYF
d_gene: TRBD2
abundance: few
j_gene: TRBJ2-3
v_gene: TRBV24-1

CDR3nt: TGCAGCGTTGAATCGAGGGCAGGGGAGACCCAGTACTTC
CDR3aa: CSVESRAGETQYF
d_gene: NA
abundance: many
j_gene: TRBJ2-5
v_gene: TRBV29-1

CDR3nt: TGCGCCAGCAGCGTAGACTACACATCGAGTGGGGCCAACGTCCTGACTTTC
CDR3aa: CASSVDYTSSGANVLTF
d_gene: NA
abundance: many
j_gene: TRBJ2-6
v_gene: TRBV5-1

CDR3nt: TGCAGTGCTAGCCAGGGGACCGATGAGCAGTTCTTC
CDR3aa: CSASQGTDEQFF
d_gene: NA
abundance: many
j_gene: TRBJ2-1
v_gene: TRBV20-1

CDR3nt: TGTGCTAGCACCGCACGACAGGACACCGGGGAGCTGTTTTTT
CDR3aa: CASTARQDTGELFF
d_gene: NA
abundance: NA
j_gene: TRBJ2-2
v_gene: TRBV7-7

CDR3nt: TGCAGTGCCGGACTCCACGCGGGTACGCAGTATTTT
CDR3aa: CSAGLHAGTQYF
d_gene: NA
abundance: few
j_gene: TRBJ2-3
v_gene: TRBV20-1

CDR3nt: TGCAGTGCTTGGTCCGGAGGCAATGAGCAGTTCTTC
CDR3aa: CSAWSGGNEQFF
d_gene: NA
abundance: many
j_gene: TRBJ2-1
v_gene: TRBV20-1

CDR3nt: TGCGCCAGCAGCCAAGATGGGGAGAATGAGCAGTTCTTC
CDR3aa: CASSQDGENEQFF
d_gene: NA
abundance: few
j_gene: TRBJ2-1
v_gene: TRBV4-3

CDR3nt: TGTGCCAGCAGCTTAGCGCCCTATGAGCAGTTCTTC
CDR3aa: CASSLAPYEQFF
d_gene: NA
abundance: few
j_gene: TRBJ2-1
v_gene: TRBV7-9

CDR3nt: TGTGCCAGCAGCCACCGGACCGGGACAGGGAGAGAGACCCAGTACTTC
CDR3aa: CASSHRTGTGRETQYF
d_gene: TRBD1
abundance: many
j_gene: TRBJ2-5
v_gene: TRBV14

CDR3nt: TGCAGTGCGACTAGCGGGGTTTCTTTCTCCTACGAGCAGTACTTC
CDR3aa: CSATSGVSFSYEQYF
d_gene: TRBD2
abundance: few
j_gene: TRBJ2-7
v_gene: TRBV20-1

CDR3nt: TGTGCCAGCAGTCCCTCTAGCGGGGGGGTGATAGCCAAAAACATTCAGTACTTC
CDR3aa: CASSPSSGGVIAKNIQYF
d_gene: TRBD2
abundance: many
j_gene: TRBJ2-4
v_gene: TRBV12-3/TRBV12-4

CDR3nt: TGCAGCGTTGTAGGGTTTACTAACTATGGCTACACCTTC
CDR3aa: CSVVGFTNYGYTF
d_gene: NA
abundance: many
j_gene: TRBJ1-2
v_gene: TRBV29-1

CDR3nt: TGTGCCAGCAGTCCCACGTCCCCCTACACAGATACGCAGTATTTT
CDR3aa: CASSPTSPYTDTQYF
d_gene: NA
abundance: NA
j_gene: TRBJ2-3
v_gene: TRBV7-2

CDR3nt: TGTGCCTGGACGGAGCATCACTATGGCTACACCTTC
CDR3aa: CAWTEHHYGYTF
d_gene: NA
abundance: few
j_gene: TRBJ1-2
v_gene: TRBV30

CDR3nt: TGTGCCAGCAGCCTACCCCTTGGGGAACGGAGCACAGATACGCAGTATTTT
CDR3aa: CASSLPLGERSTDTQYF
d_gene: NA
abundance: many
j_gene: TRBJ2-3
v_gene: TRBV5-6

CDR3nt: TGTGCCAGCAGTTACGACCCTGCAACTAATGAAAAACTGTTTTTT
CDR3aa: CASSYDPATNEKLFF
d_gene: NA
abundance: few
j_gene: TRBJ1-4
v_gene: TRBV6-6

CDR3nt: TGTGCCAGCAGCAAAGCGCATAACGCCTATGGCTACACCTTC
CDR3aa: CASSKAHNAYGYTF
d_gene: NA
abundance: NA
j_gene: TRBJ1-2
v_gene: TRBV21-1

CDR3nt: TGCGCCAGCAGCCAAGATGCGGACAGGGGCGGGAATGAGCAGTTCTTC
CDR3aa: CASSQDADRGGNEQFF
d_gene: TRBD1
abundance: NA
j_gene: TRBJ2-1
v_gene: TRBV4-3

CDR3nt: TGTGCCAGCAGAGCCGGGACAAGTAGATCTAACTATGGCTACACCTTC
CDR3aa: CASRAGTSRSNYGYTF
d_gene: NA
abundance: few
j_gene: TRBJ1-2
v_gene: TRBV2

CDR3nt: TGTGCCAGCAGTGACTCGGGACAGGGTGACTACGAGCAGTACTTC
CDR3aa: CASSDSGQGDYEQYF
d_gene: TRBD1
abundance: few
j_gene: TRBJ2-7
v_gene: TRBV6-4

CDR3nt: TGCAGTGCTCCTCCCCCCGAGACAGGGGGGATTGAAGCTTTCTTT
CDR3aa: CSAPPPETGGIEAFF
d_gene: TRBD1
abundance: NA
j_gene: TRBJ1-1
v_gene: TRBV20-1

CDR3nt: TGTGCCAGCAGCCCAAGGGGGGGAAACACCGGGGAGCTGTTTTTT
CDR3aa: CASSPRGGNTGELFF
d_gene: NA
abundance: many
j_gene: TRBJ2-2
v_gene: TRBV7-2

CDR3nt: TGCGCCAGCAGCCAAGATCGAGCGGCACCCTACGAGCAGTACTTC
CDR3aa: CASSQDRAAPYEQYF
d_gene: NA
abundance: NA
j_gene: TRBJ2-7
v_gene: TRBV4-1

CDR3nt: TGCGCCAGCAGCCTCCGACTAGCGGGGTCGAGCACAGATACGCAGTATTTT
CDR3aa: CASSLRLAGSSTDTQYF
d_gene: TRBD2
abundance: many
j_gene: TRBJ2-3
v_gene: TRBV4-1

CDR3nt: TGTGCCAGCAGCCCGGGCTCGACGGGACAAAATGGCTACACCTTC
CDR3aa: CASSPGSTGQNGYTF
d_gene: NA
abundance: few
j_gene: TRBJ1-2
v_gene: TRBV28

CDR3nt: TGTGCCAGCAGCTTATTCAGCGGACAGCCGTCCTGGACTGAAGCTTTCTTT
CDR3aa: CASSLFSGQPSWTEAFF
d_gene: NA
abundance: few
j_gene: TRBJ1-1
v_gene: TRBV7-2

CDR3nt: TGTGCCATCAGTGACTCTGGGGCCAACGTCCTGACTTTC
CDR3aa: CAISDSGANVLTF
d_gene: NA
abundance: many
j_gene: TRBJ2-6
v_gene: TRBV10-3

CDR3nt: TGTGCCAGCTCGCATTCCCCCGGGGCCGCCTACGAGCAGTACTTC
CDR3aa: CASSHSPGAAYEQYF
d_gene: NA
abundance: few
j_gene: TRBJ2-7
v_gene: TRBV18

CDR3nt: TGTGCCAGCAGCCGATCGTGGGACGGCCACACTAATGAAAAACTGTTTTTT
CDR3aa: CASSRSWDGHTNEKLFF
d_gene: NA
abundance: NA
j_gene: TRBJ1-4
v_gene: TRBV3-1

CDR3nt: TGTGCCAGCAGTTTTAGCGGGGGGGCCCAAGATGAGCAGTACTTC
CDR3aa: CASSFSGGAQDEQYF
d_gene: TRBD2
abundance: NA
j_gene: TRBJ2-5
v_gene: TRBV6-2/TRBV6-3

CDR3nt: TGCAGTGCTAGAGATCACGCGTCGGGGGCGCGAAGATTAACAACTAATGAAAAACTGTTTTTT
CDR3aa: CSARDHASGARRLTTNEKLFF
d_gene: NA
abundance: many
j_gene: TRBJ1-4
v_gene: TRBV20-1

CDR3nt: TGCGCCAGCAGCCCGGGGATGAGGGGTGGTTCTCGCACAGATACGCAGTATTTT
CDR3aa: CASSPGMRGGSRTDTQYF
d_gene: NA
abundance: few
j_gene: TRBJ2-3
v_gene: TRBV5-1

CDR3nt: TGCGCCAGCAGCTTCCAGGGGACGGACACTGAAGCTTTCTTT
CDR3aa: CASSFQGTDTEAFF
d_gene: NA
abundance: few
j_gene: TRBJ1-1
v_gene: TRBV5-1

CDR3nt: TGTGCCATCGCCGAGGGTCCCTCCTCTGGGGCCAACGTCCTGACTTTC
CDR3aa: CAIAEGPSSGANVLTF
d_gene: NA
abundance: few
j_gene: TRBJ2-6
v_gene: TRBV28

CDR3nt: TGTGCCAGCAGCCGGGACTCCAATGGAGATACGCAGTATTTT
CDR3aa: CASSRDSNGDTQYF
d_gene: NA
abundance: few
j_gene: TRBJ2-3
v_gene: TRBV5-5

CDR3nt: TGTGCCATCAGTGGATCACAGGGGGCACAGGGAAACACCATATATTTT
CDR3aa: CAISGSQGAQGNTIYF
d_gene: TRBD1
abundance: once
j_gene: TRBJ1-3
v_gene: TRBV10-3